This T cell receptor beta chain came from a study of cytomegalovirus exposure and HLA in healthy donors. PCR used 60 Vbeta primers and 13 Jbeta primers. Assay: immunoSEQ multiplex PCR; the TCRdb copy retains only in-frame clones and omits some. The sample yields about 180,000 clones, more than 75% seen once. CDR1 is SGHVS, CDR2 FQNEAQ, per germline. CDR3 length: 14 residues. V was pared by 2 bases and J by 1 base, with 2 bases of the junction left unmatched. The chain couples TRBV7-8 to TRBJ2-7; TRBD1 aligns across 7 bases. This clonotype was sampled from a woman in her twenties or thirties in good health and CMV-seropositive. Input material: PBMCs. The CDR3 nucleotides are TGTGCCAGCAGCTTACGGGACAGATCCTACGAGCAGTACTTC. It is translated as CASSLRDRSYEQYF.